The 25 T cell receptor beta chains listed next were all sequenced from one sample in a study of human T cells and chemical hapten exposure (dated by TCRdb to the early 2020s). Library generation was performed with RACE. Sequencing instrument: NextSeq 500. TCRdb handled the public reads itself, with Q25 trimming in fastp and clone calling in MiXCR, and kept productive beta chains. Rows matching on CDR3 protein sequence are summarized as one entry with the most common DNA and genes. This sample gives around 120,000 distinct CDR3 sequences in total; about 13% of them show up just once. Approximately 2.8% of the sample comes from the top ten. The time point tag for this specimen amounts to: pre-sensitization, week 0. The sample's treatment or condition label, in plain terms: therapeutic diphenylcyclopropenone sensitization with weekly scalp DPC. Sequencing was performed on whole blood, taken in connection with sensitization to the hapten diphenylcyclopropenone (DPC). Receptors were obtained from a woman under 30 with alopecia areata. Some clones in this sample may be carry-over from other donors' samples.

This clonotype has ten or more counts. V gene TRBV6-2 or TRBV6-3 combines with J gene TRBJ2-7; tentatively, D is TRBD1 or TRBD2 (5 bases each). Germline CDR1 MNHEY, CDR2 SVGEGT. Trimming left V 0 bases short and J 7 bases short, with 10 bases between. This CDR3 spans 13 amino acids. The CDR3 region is CASSYSRGPEQYF. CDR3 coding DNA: TGTGCCAGCAGTTACTCGAGGGGCCCTGAGCAGTACTTC.

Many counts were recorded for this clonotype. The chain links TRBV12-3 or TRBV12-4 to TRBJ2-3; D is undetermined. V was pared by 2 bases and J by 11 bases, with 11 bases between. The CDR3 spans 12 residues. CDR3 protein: CASSLIISQQYF. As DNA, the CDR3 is TGTGCCAGCAGTTTAATAATATCTCAGCAGTATTTT.

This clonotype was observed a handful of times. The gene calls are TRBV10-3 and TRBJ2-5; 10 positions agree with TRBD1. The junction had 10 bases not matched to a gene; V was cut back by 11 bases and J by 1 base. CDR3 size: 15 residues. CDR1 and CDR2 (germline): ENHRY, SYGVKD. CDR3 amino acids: CASRRGQGLQETQYF. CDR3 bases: TGTGCCTCAAGGCGGGGACAGGGGCTCCAAGAGACCCAGTACTTC.

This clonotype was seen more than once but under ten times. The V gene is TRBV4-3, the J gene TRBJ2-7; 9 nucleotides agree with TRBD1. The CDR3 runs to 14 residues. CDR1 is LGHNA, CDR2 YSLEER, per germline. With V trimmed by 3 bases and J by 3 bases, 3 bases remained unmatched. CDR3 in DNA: TGCGCCAGCAGCCAGGGACAGGGTCTCTACGAGCAGTACTTC. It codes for CASSQGQGLYEQYF.

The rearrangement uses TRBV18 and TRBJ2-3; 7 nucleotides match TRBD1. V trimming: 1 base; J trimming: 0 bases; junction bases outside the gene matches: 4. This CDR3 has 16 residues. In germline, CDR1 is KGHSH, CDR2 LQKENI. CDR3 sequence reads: CASSPRTGRSTDTQYF. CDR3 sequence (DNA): TGTGCCAGCTCACCACGGACAGGTCGAAGCACAGATACGCAGTATTTT. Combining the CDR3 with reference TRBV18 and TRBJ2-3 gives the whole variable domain NAGVMQNPRHLVRRRGQEARLRCSPMKGHSHVYWYRQLPEEGLKFMVYLQKENIIDESGMPKERFSAEFPKEGPSILRIQQVVRGDSAAYFCASSPRTGRSTDTQYFGPGTRLTVL.

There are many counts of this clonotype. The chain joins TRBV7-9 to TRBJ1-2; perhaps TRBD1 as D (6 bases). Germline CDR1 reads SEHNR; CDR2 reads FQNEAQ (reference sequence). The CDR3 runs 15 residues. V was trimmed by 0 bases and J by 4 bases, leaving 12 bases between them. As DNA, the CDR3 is TGTGCCAGCAGCTTAGCAAGGACAGATCTCTATGGCTACACCTTC. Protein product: CASSLARTDLYGYTF.

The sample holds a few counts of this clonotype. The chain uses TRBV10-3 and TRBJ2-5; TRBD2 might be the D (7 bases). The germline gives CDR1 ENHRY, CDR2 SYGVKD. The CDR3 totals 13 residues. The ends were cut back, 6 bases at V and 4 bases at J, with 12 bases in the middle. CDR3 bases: TGTGCCATCAGCCGCGGGGGCGCAGAGACCCAGTACTTC. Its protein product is CAISRGGAETQYF.

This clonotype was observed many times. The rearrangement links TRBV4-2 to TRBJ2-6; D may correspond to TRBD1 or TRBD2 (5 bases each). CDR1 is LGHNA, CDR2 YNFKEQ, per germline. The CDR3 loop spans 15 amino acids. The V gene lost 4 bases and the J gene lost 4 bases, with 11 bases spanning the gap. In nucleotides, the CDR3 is TGTGCCAGCAGCCCCCATAGGGACGGGGCCAACGTCCTGACTTTC. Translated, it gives CASSPHRDGANVLTF.

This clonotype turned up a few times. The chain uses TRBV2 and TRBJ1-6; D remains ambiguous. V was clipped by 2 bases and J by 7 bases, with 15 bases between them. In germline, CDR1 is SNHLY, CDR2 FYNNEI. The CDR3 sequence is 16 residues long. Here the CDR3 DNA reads TGTGCCAGCAGTGAACGTCAGGTCGCTTTAAATTCACCCCTCCACTTT. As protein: CASSERQVALNSPLHF.

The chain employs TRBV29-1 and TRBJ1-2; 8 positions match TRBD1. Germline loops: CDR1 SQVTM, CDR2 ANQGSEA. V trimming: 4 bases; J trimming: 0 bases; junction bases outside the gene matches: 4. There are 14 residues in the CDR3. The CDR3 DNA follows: TGCAGCGTTGGGGCAGGGGGCCCTAACTATGGCTACACCTTC. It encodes CSVGAGGPNYGYTF.

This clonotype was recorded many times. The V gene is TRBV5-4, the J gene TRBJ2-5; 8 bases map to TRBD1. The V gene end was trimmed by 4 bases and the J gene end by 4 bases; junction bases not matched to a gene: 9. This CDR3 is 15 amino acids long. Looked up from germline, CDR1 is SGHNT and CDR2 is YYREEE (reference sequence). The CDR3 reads CASSPPGQGGETQYF. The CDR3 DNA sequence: TGTGCCAGCAGCCCGCCCGGACAGGGAGGAGAGACCCAGTACTTC.

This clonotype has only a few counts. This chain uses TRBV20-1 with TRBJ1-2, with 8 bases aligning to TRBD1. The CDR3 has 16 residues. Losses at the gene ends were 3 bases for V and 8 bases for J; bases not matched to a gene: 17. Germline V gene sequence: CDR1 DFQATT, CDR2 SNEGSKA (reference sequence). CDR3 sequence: CSASRQGYGPPWGYTF. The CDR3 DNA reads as TGCAGTGCTAGCCGACAGGGGTATGGGCCCCCCTGGGGCTACACCTTC.

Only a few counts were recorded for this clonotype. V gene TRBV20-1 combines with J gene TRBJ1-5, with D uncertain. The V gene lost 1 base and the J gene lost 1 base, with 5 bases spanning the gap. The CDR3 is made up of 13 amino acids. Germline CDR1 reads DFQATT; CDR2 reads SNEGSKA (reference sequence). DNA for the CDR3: TGCAGTGCTAGAGGAGGGAGCAATCAGCCCCAGCATTTT. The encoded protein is CSARGGSNQPQHF.

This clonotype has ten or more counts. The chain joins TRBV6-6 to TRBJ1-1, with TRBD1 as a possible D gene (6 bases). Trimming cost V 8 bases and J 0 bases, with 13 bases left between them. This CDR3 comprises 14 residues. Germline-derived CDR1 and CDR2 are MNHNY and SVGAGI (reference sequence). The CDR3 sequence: CASRGATMNTEAFF. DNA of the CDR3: TGTGCCAGCCGGGGGGCCACTATGAACACTGAAGCTTTCTTT.

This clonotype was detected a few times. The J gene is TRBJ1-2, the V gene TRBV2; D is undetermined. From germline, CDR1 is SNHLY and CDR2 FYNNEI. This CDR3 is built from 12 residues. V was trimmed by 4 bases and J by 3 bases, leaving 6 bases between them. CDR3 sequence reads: CASSVWDYGYTF. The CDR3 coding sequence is TGTGCCAGCAGTGTCTGGGACTATGGCTACACCTTC.

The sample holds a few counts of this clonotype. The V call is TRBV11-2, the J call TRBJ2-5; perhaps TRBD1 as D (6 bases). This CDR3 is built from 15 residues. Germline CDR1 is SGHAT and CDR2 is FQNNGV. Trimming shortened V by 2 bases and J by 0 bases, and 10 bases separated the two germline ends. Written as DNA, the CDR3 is TGTGCCAGCAGCTTAATCGGGGACAACCAAGAGACCCAGTACTTC. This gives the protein CASSLIGDNQETQYF.

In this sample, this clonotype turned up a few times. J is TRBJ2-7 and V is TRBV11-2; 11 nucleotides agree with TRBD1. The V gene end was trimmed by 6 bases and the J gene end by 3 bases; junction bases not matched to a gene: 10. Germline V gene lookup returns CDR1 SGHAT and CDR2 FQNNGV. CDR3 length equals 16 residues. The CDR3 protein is CASRSIRDRGYYEQYF. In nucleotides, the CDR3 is TGTGCCAGCAGGTCAATCCGGGACAGGGGGTACTACGAGCAGTACTTC. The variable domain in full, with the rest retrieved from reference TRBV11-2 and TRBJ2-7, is EAGVAQSPRYKIIEKRQSVAFWCNPISGHATLYWYQQILGQGPKLLIQFQNNGVVDDSQLPKDRFSAERLKGVDSTLKIQPAKLEDSAVYLCASRSIRDRGYYEQYFGPGTRLTVT.

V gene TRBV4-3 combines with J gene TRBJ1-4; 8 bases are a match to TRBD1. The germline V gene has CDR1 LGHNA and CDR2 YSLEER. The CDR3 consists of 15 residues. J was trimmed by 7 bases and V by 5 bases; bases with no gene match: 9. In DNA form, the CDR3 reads TGCGCCAGCAGCTCGTTACAGGGGGGTAGTGAAAAACTGTTTTTT. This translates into CASSSLQGGSEKLFF.

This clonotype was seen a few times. The CDR3 here is CSANGGGRSYEQYF. In nucleotides, the CDR3 is TGCAGTGCAAACGGAGGAGGCCGCTCCTACGAGCAGTACTTC. This chain connects TRBV20-1 to TRBJ2-7; D may be TRBD2 (5 bases). V was pared by 6 bases and J by 0 bases, with 15 bases between. Germline CDR1 reads DFQATT; CDR2 reads SNEGSKA (reference sequence). There are 14 residues in the CDR3.

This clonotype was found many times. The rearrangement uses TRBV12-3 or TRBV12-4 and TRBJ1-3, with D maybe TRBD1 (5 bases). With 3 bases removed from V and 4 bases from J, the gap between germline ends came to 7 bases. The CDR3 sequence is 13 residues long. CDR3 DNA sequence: TGTGCCAGCAGTTTCGGGGGAGGAAACACCATATATTTT. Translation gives CASSFGGGNTIYF.

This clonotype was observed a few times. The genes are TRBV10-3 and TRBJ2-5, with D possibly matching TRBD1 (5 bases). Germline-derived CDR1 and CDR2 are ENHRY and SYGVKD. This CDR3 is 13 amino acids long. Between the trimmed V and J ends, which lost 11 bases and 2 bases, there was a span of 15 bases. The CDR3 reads CAVRQPPQETQYF. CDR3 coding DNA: TGTGCCGTTCGACAGCCTCCGCAAGAGACCCAGTACTTC.

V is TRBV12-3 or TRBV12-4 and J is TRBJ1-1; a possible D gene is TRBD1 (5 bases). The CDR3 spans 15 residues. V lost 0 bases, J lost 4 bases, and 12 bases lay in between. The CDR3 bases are TGTGCCAGCAGTTTAGCGGCAGGGACGACCACTGAAGCTTTCTTT. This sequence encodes CASSLAAGTTTEAFF.

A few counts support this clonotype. CDR3 nucleotide sequence: TGTGCTAGTGGTTTCGGGGTTTTTCGGGACAGGGATCCCACCTACGAGCAGTACTTC. Amino acid sequence: CASGFGVFRDRDPTYEQYF. The chain joins TRBV12-5 to TRBJ2-7; TRBD1 matches at 9 bases. Per germline, CDR1 LGHNT and CDR2 FRNRAP. The junction had 17 bases not matched to a gene; V was cut back by 3 bases and J by 2 bases. The CDR3 runs to 19 residues.

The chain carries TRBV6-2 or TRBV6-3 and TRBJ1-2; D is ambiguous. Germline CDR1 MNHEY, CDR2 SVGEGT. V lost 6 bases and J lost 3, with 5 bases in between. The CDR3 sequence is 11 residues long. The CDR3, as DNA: TGTGCCAGCAGCCAGTACTATGGCTACACCTTC. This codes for CASSQYYGYTF.

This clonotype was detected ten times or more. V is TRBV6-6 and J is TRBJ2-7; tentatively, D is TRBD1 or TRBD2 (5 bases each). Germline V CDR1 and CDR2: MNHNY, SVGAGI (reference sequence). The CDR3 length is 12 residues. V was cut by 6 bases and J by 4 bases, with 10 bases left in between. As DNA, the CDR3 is TGTGCCAGCAGGGGGGTTCCATACGAGCAGTACTTC. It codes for CASRGVPYEQYF.